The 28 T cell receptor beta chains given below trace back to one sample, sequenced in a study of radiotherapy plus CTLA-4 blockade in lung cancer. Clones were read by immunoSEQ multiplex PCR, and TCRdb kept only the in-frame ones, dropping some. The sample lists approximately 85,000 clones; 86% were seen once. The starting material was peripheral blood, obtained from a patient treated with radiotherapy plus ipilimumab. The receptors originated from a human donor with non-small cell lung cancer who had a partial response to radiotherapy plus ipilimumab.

DNA for the CDR3: TGTGCCAGCTCACCACAGAAAGGGGGCACTGAAGCTTTCTTT. This encodes CASSPQKGGTEAFF. The chain recombines TRBV18 with TRBJ1-1; TRBD1 might be the D (6 bases). CDR3 size: 14 residues. The germline V gene has CDR1 KGHSH and CDR2 LQKENI. Trimming took off 1 base at V and 4 bases at J, with 10 bases between the two ends.

The CDR3 DNA reads TGTGCCAGTAGTATAGGAGGCCCACCCAACGAGCAGTACTTC. Translating gives CASSIGGPPNEQYF. The chain recombines TRBV19 with TRBJ2-7; D ambiguous. This CDR3 is built from 14 residues. Germline loops: CDR1 LNHDA, CDR2 SQIVND (reference sequence). Trimming removed 1 base from V and 5 bases from J, with 12 bases in between.

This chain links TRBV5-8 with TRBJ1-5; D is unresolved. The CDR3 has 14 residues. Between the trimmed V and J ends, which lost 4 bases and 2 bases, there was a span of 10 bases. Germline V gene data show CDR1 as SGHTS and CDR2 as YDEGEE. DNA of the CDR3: TGTGCCAGCAGCGGAGCCTGGGGCAATCAGCCCCAGCATTTT. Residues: CASSGAWGNQPQHF.

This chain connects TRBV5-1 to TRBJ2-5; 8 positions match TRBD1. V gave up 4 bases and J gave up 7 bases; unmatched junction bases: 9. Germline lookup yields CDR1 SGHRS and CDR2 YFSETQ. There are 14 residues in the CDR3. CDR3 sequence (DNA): TGCGCCAGCAGCGCAAAGACAGGGGTCGGGACCCAGTACTTC. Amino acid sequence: CASSAKTGVGTQYF.

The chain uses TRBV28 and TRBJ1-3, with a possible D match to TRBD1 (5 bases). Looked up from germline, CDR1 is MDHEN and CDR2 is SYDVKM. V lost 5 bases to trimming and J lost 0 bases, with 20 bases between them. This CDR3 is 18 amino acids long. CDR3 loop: CASSRYRRGEISGNTIYF. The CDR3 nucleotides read TGTGCCAGCAGTCGATATAGGCGGGGGGAGATCTCTGGAAACACCATATATTTT. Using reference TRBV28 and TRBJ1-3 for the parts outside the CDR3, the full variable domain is DVKVTQSSRYLVKRTGEKVFLECVQDMDHENMFWYRQDPGLGLRLIYFSYDVKMKEKGDIPEGYSVSREKKERFSLILESASTNQTSMYLCASSRYRRGEISGNTIYFGEGSWLTVV.

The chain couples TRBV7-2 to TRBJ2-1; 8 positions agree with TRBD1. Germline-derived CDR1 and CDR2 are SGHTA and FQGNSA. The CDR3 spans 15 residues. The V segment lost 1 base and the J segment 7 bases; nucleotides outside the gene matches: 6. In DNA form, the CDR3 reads TGTGCCAGCAGCTTAGGAGACAGGGGTATGAATGAGCAGTTCTTC. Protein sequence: CASSLGDRGMNEQFF.

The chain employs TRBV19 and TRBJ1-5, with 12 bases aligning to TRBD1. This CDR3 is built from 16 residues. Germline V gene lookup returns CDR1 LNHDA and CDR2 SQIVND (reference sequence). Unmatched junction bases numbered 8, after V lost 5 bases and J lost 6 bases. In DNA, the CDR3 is TGTGCCAGTAGTCTCCGGGACAGGGGGCAAGGTCAGCCCCAGCATTTT. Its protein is CASSLRDRGQGQPQHF.

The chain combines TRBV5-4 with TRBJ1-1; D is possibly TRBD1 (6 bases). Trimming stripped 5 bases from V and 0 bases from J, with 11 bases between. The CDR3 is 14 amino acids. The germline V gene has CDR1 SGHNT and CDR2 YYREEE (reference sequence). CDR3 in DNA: TGTGCCAGCAGATCTGGACAGCTGAACACTGAAGCTTTCTTT. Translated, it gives CASRSGQLNTEAFF. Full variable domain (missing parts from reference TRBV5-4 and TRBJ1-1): ETGVTQSPTHLIKTRGQQVTLRCSSQSGHNTVSWYQQALGQGPQFIFQYYREEENGRGNFPPRFSGLQFPNYSSELNVNALELDDSALYLCASRSGQLNTEAFFGQGTRLTVV.

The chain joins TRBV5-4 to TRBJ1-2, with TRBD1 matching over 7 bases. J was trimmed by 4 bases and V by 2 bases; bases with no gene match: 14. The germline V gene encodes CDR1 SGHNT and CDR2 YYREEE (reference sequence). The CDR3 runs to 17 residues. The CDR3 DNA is TGTGCCAGCAGCTTAACACCGTTGAGGGGGCGCGGCTATGGCTACACCTTC. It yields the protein CASSLTPLRGRGYGYTF.

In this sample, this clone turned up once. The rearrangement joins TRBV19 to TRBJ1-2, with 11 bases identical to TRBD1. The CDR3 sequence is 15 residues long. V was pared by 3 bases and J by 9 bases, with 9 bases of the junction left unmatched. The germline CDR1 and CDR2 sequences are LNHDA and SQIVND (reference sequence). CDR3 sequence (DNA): TGTGCCAGTAGTATCTCGATAGGGGACAGGGGGAGCTACACCTTC. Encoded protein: CASSISIGDRGSYTF.

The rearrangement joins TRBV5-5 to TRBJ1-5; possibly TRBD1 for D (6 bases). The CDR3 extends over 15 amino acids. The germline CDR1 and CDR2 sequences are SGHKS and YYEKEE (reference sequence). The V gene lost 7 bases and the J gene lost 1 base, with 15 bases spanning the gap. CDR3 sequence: CASGREGGSNQPQHF. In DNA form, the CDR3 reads TGTGCCAGCGGCCGGGAGGGGGGCAGCAATCAGCCCCAGCATTTT.

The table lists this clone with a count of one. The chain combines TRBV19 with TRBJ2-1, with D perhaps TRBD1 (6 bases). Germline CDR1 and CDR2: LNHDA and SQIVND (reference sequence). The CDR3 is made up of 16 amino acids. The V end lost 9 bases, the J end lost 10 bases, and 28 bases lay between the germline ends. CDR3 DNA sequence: TGTGCCAGCCAGAATGGGGGCATCCGTCTTACTGAGGAGCAGTTCTTC. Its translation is CASQNGGIRLTEEQFF.

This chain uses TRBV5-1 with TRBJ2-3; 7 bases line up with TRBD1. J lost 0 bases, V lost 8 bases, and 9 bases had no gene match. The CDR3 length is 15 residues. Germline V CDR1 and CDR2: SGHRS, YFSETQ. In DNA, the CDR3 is TGCGCCAGTAGAGAAAGGACAGGTAGCACAGATACGCAGTATTTT. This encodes CASRERTGSTDTQYF.

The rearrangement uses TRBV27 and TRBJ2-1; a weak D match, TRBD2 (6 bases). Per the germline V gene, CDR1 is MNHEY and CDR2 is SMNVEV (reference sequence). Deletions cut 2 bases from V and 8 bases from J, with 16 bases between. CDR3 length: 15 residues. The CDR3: CASSLTRELLHEQFF. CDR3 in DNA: TGTGCCAGCAGTTTAACCCGGGAGTTACTCCATGAGCAGTTCTTC.

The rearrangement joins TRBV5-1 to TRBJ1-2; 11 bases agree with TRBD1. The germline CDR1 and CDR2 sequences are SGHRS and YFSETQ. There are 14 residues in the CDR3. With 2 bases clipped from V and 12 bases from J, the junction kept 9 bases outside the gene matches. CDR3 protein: CASSFQGTGGFHTF. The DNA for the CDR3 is TGCGCCAGCAGCTTTCAAGGGACAGGGGGTTTCCACACCTTC.

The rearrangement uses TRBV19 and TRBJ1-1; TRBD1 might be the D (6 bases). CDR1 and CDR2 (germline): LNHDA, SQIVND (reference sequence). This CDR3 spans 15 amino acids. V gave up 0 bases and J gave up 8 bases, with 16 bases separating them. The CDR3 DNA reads TGTGCCAGTAGTATAGACCACAGGACAGCCTCAGAAGCTTTCTTT. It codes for CASSIDHRTASEAFF.

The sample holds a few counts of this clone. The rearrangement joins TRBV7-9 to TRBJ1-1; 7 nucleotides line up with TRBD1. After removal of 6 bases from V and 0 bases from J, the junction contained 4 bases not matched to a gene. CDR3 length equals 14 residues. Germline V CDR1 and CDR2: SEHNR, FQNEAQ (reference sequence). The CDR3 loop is CASRTDRLNTEAFF. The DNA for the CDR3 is TGTGCCAGCAGGACGGACAGGCTGAACACTGAAGCTTTCTTT.

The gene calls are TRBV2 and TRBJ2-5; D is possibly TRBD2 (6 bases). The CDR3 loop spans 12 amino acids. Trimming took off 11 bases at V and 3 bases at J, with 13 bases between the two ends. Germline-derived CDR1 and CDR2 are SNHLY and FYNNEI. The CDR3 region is CALGEREETQYF. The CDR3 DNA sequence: TGTGCCCTCGGAGAGCGGGAAGAGACCCAGTACTTC.

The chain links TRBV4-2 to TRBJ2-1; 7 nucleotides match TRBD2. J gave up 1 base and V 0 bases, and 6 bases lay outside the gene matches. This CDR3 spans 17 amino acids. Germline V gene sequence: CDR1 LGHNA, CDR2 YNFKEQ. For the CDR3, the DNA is TGTGCCAGCAGCCAAGATCCCGGGAGGTCGTCCTACAATGAGCAGTTCTTC. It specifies CASSQDPGRSSYNEQFF.

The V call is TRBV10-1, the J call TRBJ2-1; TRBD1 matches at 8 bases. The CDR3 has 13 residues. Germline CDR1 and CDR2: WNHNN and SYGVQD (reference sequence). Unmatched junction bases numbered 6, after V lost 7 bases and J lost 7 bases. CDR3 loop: CASTGTGSNEQFF. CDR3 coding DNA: TGCGCCAGCACCGGGACAGGATCGAATGAGCAGTTCTTC.

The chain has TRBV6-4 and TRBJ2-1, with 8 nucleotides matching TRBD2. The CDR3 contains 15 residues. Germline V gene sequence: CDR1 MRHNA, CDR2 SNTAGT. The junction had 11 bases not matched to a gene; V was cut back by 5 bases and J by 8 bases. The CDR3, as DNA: TGTGCCAGCAGTCGGACTAGCTTTGGTCAGGATGAGCAGTTCTTC. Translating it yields CASSRTSFGQDEQFF.

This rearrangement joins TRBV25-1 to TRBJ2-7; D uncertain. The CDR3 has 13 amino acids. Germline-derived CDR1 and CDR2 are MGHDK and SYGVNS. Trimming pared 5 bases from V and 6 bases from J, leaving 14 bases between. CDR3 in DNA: TGTGCCAGCAGTCAAGGATTCGGGTTCGAGCAGTACTTC. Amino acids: CASSQGFGFEQYF.

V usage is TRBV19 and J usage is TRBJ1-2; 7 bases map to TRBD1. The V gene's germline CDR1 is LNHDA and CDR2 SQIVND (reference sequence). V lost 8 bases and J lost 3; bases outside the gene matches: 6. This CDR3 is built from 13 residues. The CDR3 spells CASETGYDYGYTF. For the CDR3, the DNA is TGTGCCAGTGAGACAGGGTACGACTATGGCTACACCTTC. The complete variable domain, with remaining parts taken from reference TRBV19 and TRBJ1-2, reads DGGITQSPKYLFRKEGQNVTLSCEQNLNHDAMYWYRQDPGQGLRLIYYSQIVNDFQKGDIAEGYSVSREKKESFPLTVTSAQKNPTAFYLCASETGYDYGYTFGSGTRLTVV.

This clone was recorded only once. This chain's CDR3 is CASGRTGGPYEQYF. CDR3 nucleotides: TGTGCCAGCGGAAGGACAGGGGGGCCCTACGAGCAGTACTTC. The chain couples TRBV28 to TRBJ2-7, with TRBD1 matching over 10 bases. The CDR3 loop spans 14 amino acids. The V gene end was trimmed by 8 bases and the J gene end by 2 bases; junction bases not matched to a gene: 6. Per the germline V gene, CDR1 is MDHEN and CDR2 is SYDVKM.

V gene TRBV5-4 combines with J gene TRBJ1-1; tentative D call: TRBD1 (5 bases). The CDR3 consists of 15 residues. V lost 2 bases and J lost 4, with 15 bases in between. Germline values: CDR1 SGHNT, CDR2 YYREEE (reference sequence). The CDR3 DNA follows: TGTGCCAGCAGCTTTGGGGGTAGCGGAGGCACTGAAGCTTTCTTT. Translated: CASSFGGSGGTEAFF.

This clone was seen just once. The DNA of the CDR3 is TGTGCCAGCAGTTTAAGGAGGGAAGGTCAGCCCCAGCATTTT. It yields the protein CASSLRREGQPQHF. The chain couples TRBV27 to TRBJ1-5, with D hard to call. Trimming pared 2 bases from V and 6 bases from J, leaving 11 bases between. The CDR3 sequence is 14 residues long. Germline V gives CDR1 MNHEY, CDR2 SMNVEV (reference sequence).

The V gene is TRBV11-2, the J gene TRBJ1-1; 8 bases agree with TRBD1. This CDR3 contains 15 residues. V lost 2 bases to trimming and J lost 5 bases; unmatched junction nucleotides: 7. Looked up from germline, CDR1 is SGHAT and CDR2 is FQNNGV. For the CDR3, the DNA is TGTGCCAGCAGCTTATCAGGGGGCTTGGGGACTGAAGCTTTCTTT. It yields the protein CASSLSGGLGTEAFF.

For the CDR3, the DNA is TGTGCCAGCCACGACAGAGCCTCTGGAAACACCATATATTTT. Its translation: CASHDRASGNTIYF. The gene calls are TRBV6-5 and TRBJ1-3; D possibly corresponds to TRBD1 (5 bases). The CDR3 sequence is 14 residues long. Deletions cut 8 bases from V and 0 bases from J, with 11 bases between. Germline lookup yields CDR1 MNHEY and CDR2 SVGAGI.